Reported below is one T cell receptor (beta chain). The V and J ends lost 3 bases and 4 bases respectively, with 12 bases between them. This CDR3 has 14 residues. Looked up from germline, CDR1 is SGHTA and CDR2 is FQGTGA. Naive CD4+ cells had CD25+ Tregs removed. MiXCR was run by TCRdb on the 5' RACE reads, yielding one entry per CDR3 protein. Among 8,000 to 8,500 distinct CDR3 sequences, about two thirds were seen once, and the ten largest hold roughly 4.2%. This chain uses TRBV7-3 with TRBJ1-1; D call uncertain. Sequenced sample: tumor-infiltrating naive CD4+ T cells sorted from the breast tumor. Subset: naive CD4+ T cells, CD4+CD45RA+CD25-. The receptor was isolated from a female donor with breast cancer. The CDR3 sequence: CASSLRPSGTEAFF. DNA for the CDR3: TGTGCCAGCAGCTTGAGGCCTTCCGGCACTGAAGCTTTCTTT.